This section outlines one TCR beta chain sequence together with its context. The data were taken from a study of blood T cell repertoires in COVID-19. The CDR3 is 14 amino acids. With 4 bases removed from V and 0 bases from J, the gap between germline ends came to 10 bases. Looked up from germline, CDR1 is GTSNPN and CDR2 is SVGIG (reference sequence). Under the authors' procedure: Amplification of reference gene primers was used by the study to estimate nucleated cell counts. Sequencing was performed with immunoSEQ multiplex PCR; in TCRdb, only in-frame clones are kept and a portion is missing. For V, J and clone size, that table is used; D and trimming come from the DNA. The table shows about 120,000 clones, with over 85% occurring only once. Seattle participants joined during active infection and were tracked over time.

The source is a man aged 60 to 75 with COVID-19, enrolled during active disease. Sequencing was done on a sample of peripheral blood. The V and J genes are TRBV30 and TRBJ1-3; D ambiguous. CDR3 in amino acids: CAWISRNSGNTIYF. CDR3 nucleotide sequence: TGTGCCTGGATATCCAGAAACTCTGGAAACACCATATATTTT.